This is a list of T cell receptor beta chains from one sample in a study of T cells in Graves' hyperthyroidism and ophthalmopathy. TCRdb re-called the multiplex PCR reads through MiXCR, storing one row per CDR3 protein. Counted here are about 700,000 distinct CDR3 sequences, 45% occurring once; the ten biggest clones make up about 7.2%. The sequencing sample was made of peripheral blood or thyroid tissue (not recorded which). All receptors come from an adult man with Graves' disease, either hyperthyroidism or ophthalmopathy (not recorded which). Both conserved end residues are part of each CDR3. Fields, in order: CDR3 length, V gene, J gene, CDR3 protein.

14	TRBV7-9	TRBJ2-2	CASSLQGATGELFF
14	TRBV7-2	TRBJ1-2	CASSPTTGRYGYTF
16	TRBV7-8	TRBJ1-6	CASSLRQELYNSPLHF
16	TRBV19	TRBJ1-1	CASSTWTESMNTEAFF
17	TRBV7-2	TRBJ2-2	CASTKTSGRVGTGELFF
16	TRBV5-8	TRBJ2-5	CASNEGGLDAWETQYF
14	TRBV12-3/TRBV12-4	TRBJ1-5	CASSLSAALQPQHF
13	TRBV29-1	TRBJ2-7	CSGSGEEGYEQYF
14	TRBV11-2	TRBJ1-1	CASSHPGQGTEAFF
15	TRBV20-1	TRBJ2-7	CSARETGDWSCEQYF
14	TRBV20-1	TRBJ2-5	CSARVTGFPETQYF
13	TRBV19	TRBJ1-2	CDSSRTGVNGYTF